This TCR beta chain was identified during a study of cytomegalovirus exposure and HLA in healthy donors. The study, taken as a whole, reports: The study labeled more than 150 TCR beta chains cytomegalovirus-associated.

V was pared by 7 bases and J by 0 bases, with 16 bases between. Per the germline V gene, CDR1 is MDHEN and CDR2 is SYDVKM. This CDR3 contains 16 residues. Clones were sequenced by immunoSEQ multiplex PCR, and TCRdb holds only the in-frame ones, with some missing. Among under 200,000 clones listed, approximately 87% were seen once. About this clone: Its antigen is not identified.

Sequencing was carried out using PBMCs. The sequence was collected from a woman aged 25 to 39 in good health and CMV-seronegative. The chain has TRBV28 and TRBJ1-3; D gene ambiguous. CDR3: CASKLSRALSGNTIYF. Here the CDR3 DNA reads TGTGCCAGCAAACTTTCACGGGCCCTCTCTGGAAACACCATATATTTT.